This TCR beta chain was recovered during a study of T cells in Graves' hyperthyroidism and ophthalmopathy (dated by TCRdb to about 2019). For the wider study: Peripheral blood samples were taken at the time of initial diagnosis, prior to any treatment. To identify distinguishing TCR V-J signatures, a discovery cohort of 90 to 100 patients was used, comprising 40 to 45 with Graves' ophthalmopathy and 57 with stable Graves' hyperthyroidism. Prospective prediction of ophthalmopathy was tested in an independent validation cohort of fewer than 20 hyperthyroidism patients and 15 to 17 patients who later progressed to ophthalmopathy. The 100 or so discovery patients were divided at random into training and test sets in a 7:3 ratio. The study also compared thyroid tissue and blood T-cell repertoires from about 6 Graves' hyperthyroidism patients. Following sampling, methimazole starting at 30 mg daily was given to hyperthyroidism patients, and high-dose intravenous methylprednisolone was given to ophthalmopathy patients. According to the paper, TCR Vbeta CDR3 sequencing was carried out on 120 to 150 peripheral blood samples, which came from approximately 41 ophthalmopathy, 70 to 80 hyperthyroidism and some 17 progressor patients. Broader findings and caveats from the paper: In cross-validation, a model built on a 13 V-J signature told ophthalmopathy apart from stable hyperthyroidism with over 85% sensitivity and roughly 82% specificity, and in testing the same model reached 80%/75%. Sample size was not statistically predetermined, and investigators were not blinded to group allocation. Blood samples also contained most of the expanded thyroid clonotypes (frequency above 0.001), which suggests that blood repertoires may reflect thyroid immune responses. In validation, the model predicted progression to ophthalmopathy with around 71% sensitivity and around 72% specificity, a median of 6.5 months before onset.

Stable Graves' hyperthyroidism was defined as the absence of progression to ophthalmopathy over 18 months of follow-up. The hyperthyroidism patients were between 18 and 65 years old and newly diagnosed, with a disease duration of less than 2 months. Any patient with an uncontrolled infection, another autoimmune disease, pregnancy or lactation was excluded. Diagnoses were established on the basis of clinical symptoms, serum thyroxine and TRAb, thyroid ultrasound, and orbital computed tomography. Ficoll-Paque density gradient centrifugation was used to isolate PBMCs from 8 to 10 ml of fresh peripheral blood. Trizol reagent was used to extract total RNA, and RNA quality was then checked on an Agilent 2100 Bioanalyzer. This clonotype has ten or more counts. Its recognized antigen is unknown. Per-base quality was not reported, and no clone a single base away is much larger than it. Trimming at the junction amounts to 3 bases on V and 4 bases on J, and the germline ends lie 10 bases apart. CDR1 and CDR2 are drawn from the germline V gene (reference sequence): MNHEY, SMNVEV. From the cysteine through the phenylalanine, the CDR3 covers 13 amino acids. The sequence is cut down to CDR3 DNA, 39 bases in frame from base 1.

The TCR beta CDR3 regions were amplified from the RNA transcripts. A first-round RT-PCR of the TCR CDR3 used the HTBI primer set with the Qiagen OneStep RT-PCR kit. A second multiplex PCR round built the libraries, followed by size selection and purification. Paired-end sequencing of the libraries was performed with 100 bp reads on an Illumina HiSeq2000. The paper's data handling went like this. SOAPnuke was used to process the raw data, removing reads that contained adapters or uncalled bases, had a mean Phred below 15, or lacked an exact match to the constant primer or identifier. COPE v1.2.5 was used to merge high-quality paired reads, and clonotypes were defined as unique nucleotide sequences. Clonotypes were aligned to IMGT TRBV, TRBD and TRBJ reference segments using MiTCR v1.1. Analysis was restricted to V-J combinations with a frequency above 0.0001, which covered roughly 99% of repertoires. A TCS score was defined as the ratio of F50 (clonal expansion) to E x V (chaos), with BLOSUM62-based TCRdist applied between CDR3 peptides within each V-J. Welch's t-statistics and random forest reduced roughly 530 V-J features to about 13, which were used in a naive Bayes classifier (R e1071). TCRdb trimmed public reads at Q25 via fastp, called clones via MiXCR and kept in-frame beta chains. Each CDR3 protein gets just one entry, which takes the most common genes and DNA from the rows behind it. The V and J calls here are based on TCRdb, not the publication. The sample table records around 420,000 distinct CDR3 sequences; roughly 13% of these occur just once. The top ten clonotypes cover about 5% of the sample.

The chain joins TRBV27 to TRBJ2-7; there is no confident call for the D gene. The specimen sequenced was blood. The TCR comes from a woman aged 18-29 years with Graves' hyperthyroidism. CDR3 sequence: CASSFALGYEQYF. In nucleotides, the sequence is TGTGCCAGCAGTTTTGCTCTCGGGTACGAGCAGTACTTC.